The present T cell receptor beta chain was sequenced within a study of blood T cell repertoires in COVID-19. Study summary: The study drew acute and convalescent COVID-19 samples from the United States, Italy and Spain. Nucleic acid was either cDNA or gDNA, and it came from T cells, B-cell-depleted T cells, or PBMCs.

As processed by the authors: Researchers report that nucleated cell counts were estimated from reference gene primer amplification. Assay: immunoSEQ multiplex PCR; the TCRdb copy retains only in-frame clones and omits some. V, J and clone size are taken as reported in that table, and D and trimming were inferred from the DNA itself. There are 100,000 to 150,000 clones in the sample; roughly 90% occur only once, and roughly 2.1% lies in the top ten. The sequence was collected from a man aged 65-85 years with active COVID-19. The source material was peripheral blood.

The CDR3 sequence is CASSSQGANEKLFF. As DNA, the CDR3 is TGCGCCAGCAGCTCACAGGGAGCTAATGAAAAACTGTTTTTT. The chain links TRBV5-1 to TRBJ1-4; possible D gene TRBD1, 6 bases. V was clipped by 3 bases and J by 3 bases, with 9 bases between them. The CDR3 spans 14 residues. CDR1 and CDR2 (germline): SGHRS, YFSETQ.